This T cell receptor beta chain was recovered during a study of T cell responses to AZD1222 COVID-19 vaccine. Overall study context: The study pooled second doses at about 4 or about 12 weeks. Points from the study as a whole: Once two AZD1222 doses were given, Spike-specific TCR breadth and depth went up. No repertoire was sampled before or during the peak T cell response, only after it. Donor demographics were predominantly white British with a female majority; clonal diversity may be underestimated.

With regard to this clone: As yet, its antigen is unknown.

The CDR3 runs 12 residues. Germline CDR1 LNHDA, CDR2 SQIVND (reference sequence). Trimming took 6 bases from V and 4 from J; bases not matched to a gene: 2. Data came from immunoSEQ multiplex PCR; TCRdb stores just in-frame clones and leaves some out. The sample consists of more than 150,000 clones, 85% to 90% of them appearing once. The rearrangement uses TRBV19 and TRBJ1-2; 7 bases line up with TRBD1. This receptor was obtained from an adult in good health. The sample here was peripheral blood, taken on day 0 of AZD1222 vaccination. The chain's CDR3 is CASSRDSYGYTF. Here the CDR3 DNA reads TGTGCCAGTAGCAGGGACAGCTATGGCTACACCTTC.